This is a list of T cell receptor beta chains from one sample in a study of cytomegalovirus exposure and HLA in healthy donors. Sequencing used immunoSEQ multiplex PCR; TCRdb keeps in-frame clones, though not all of them. This repertoire includes roughly 100,000 clones. The sequenced sample was PBMCs. The source of these receptors is a man aged 50 to 59 in good health and CMV-seronegative. The CDR3 runs from the conserved cysteine through the conserved F or W. A D gene is named only where the DNA matches it firmly.

J,V,D,CDR3,DNA
TRBJ2-2,TRBV7-2,TRBD2,CASRGGISQNTGELFF,TGTGCCAGCAGGGGGGGGATTTCCCAGAACACCGGGGAGCTGTTTTTT
TRBJ2-1,TRBV7-3,-,CASSGPGGDEQFF,TGTGCCAGCAGTGGACCCGGGGGAGATGAGCAGTTCTTC
TRBJ1-4,TRBV6-1,TRBD1,CASSERGRGNEKLFF,TGTGCCAGCAGTGAGAGGGGGCGAGGTAATGAAAAACTGTTTTTT
TRBJ1-2,TRBV5-4,TRBD1,CASSGNRGGGYGYTF,TGTGCCAGCAGCGGCAACAGGGGAGGAGGCTATGGCTACACCTTC
TRBJ1-4,TRBV2,TRBD1,CASSGRTGNNEKLFF,TGTGCCAGCAGTGGAAGGACAGGGAATAATGAAAAACTGTTTTTT
TRBJ1-5,TRBV10-2,-,CATAGGAYVQPQHF,TGCGCCACCGCTGGGGGGGCTTATGTTCAGCCCCAGCATTTT
TRBJ1-5,TRBV9,TRBD1,CASSETGGWQPQHF,TGTGCCAGCAGCGAGACAGGGGGCTGGCAGCCCCAGCATTTT
TRBJ2-1,TRBV2,TRBD2,CASSGALAGSYNEQFF,TGTGCCAGCAGTGGGGCCCTAGCGGGGTCCTACAATGAGCAGTTCTTC
TRBJ1-5,TRBV18,TRBD1,CASKTGGNQPQHF,TGTGCCAGCAAAACAGGGGGCAATCAGCCCCAGCATTTT
TRBJ2-7,TRBV7-9,TRBD1,CASRQQGSEQYF,TGTGCCAGCAGACAACAGGGGAGTGAGCAGTACTTC
TRBJ2-2,TRBV5-1,-,CASSLEHLNTGELFF,TGCGCCAGCAGCTTGGAACATCTGAACACCGGGGAGCTGTTTTTT
TRBJ2-3,TRBV7-2,-,CASSLSGTDTQYF,TGTGCCAGCAGCTTAAGCGGGACAGATACGCAGTATTTT
TRBJ2-2,TRBV5-1,TRBD2,CASTAGVVNTGELFF,TGCGCCAGCACGGCGGGGGTCGTTAACACCGGGGAGCTGTTTTTT
TRBJ1-2,TRBV5-1,-,CASSPPAGPYGYTF,TGCGCCAGCAGCCCCCCAGCAGGTCCCTATGGCTACACCTTC
TRBJ1-2,TRBV6-6,TRBD1,CASRRTGSGYTF,TGTGCCAGCAGAAGGACAGGTAGTGGCTACACCTTC
TRBJ1-1,TRBV19,TRBD1,CASSTTGGNTEAFF,TGTGCCAGTAGTACGACAGGGGGCAACACTGAAGCTTTCTTT
TRBJ1-1,TRBV5-4,-,CASRSGSGPLNTEAFF,TGTGCCAGCAGGTCGGGATCCGGGCCTTTGAACACTGAAGCTTTCTTT
TRBJ1-4,TRBV19,TRBD1,CASSNRGGTGNEKLFF,TGTGCCAGTAGTAATCGGGGCGGGACAGGGAACGAAAAACTGTTTTTT
TRBJ1-1,TRBV18,-,CASSPSPKNTEAFF,TGTGCCAGCTCACCGAGCCCAAAGAACACTGAAGCTTTCTTT
TRBJ2-2,TRBV5-6,-,CASSLRLTGELFF,TGTGCCAGCAGCCTTCGACTGACCGGGGAGCTGTTTTTT
TRBJ1-1,TRBV27,TRBD1,CASRPGGYENTEAFF,TGTGCCAGCAGGCCAGGGGGCTACGAGAACACTGAAGCTTTCTTT
TRBJ1-2,TRBV6-1,TRBD1,CASSPEGQSYGYTF,TGTGCCAGCAGTCCAGAGGGACAGTCCTATGGCTACACCTTC
TRBJ1-2,TRBV30,TRBD1,CAWSTNRGSSGYTF,TGTGCCTGGAGCACAAACAGGGGGTCTAGTGGCTACACCTTC
TRBJ1-1,TRBV6-5,-,CASSYSRPTTEAFF,TGTGCCAGCAGTTACTCGAGGCCAACAACTGAAGCTTTCTTT
TRBJ1-1,TRBV5-1,-,CASSGGTPRSEAFF,TGCGCCAGCAGCGGAGGGACGCCGCGCTCCGAAGCTTTCTTT
TRBJ1-1,TRBV4-2,-,CASSQEGGGLSTEAFF,TGTGCCAGCAGCCAAGAGGGTGGAGGGCTGTCGACTGAAGCTTTCTTT
TRBJ1-2,TRBV10-2,-,CASRDPGGYTF,TGCGCCAGCAGGGACCCAGGGGGCTACACCTTC
TRBJ2-3,TRBV5-4,-,CASSLATDSQYF,TGTGCCAGCAGCTTGGCGACAGACTCGCAGTATTTT
TRBJ2-1,TRBV4-3,-,CASSQWDIGRVGDNEQFF,TGCGCCAGCAGCCAATGGGACATAGGAAGGGTGGGGGACAATGAGCAGTTCTTC
TRBJ1-1,TRBV9,-,CASSAALQDPNTEAFF,TGTGCCAGCAGCGCCGCATTACAGGACCCGAACACTGAAGCTTTCTTT
TRBJ1-5,TRBV4-3,-,CASSQGLGLGQPQHF,TGCGCCAGCAGCCAGGGACTAGGGCTTGGTCAGCCCCAGCATTTT
TRBJ2-1,TRBV6-6,-,CASSQEGHNEQFF,TGTGCCAGCAGCCAGGAGGGCCACAATGAGCAGTTCTTC
TRBJ2-5,TRBV30,TRBD2,CAWSWGGLQETQYF,TGTGCCTGGAGTTGGGGAGGGCTGCAAGAGACCCAGTACTTC
TRBJ2-7,TRBV5-1,TRBD1,CASSSTGGSYEQYF,TGCGCCAGCAGCTCAACAGGGGGCTCCTACGAGCAGTACTTC
TRBJ1-2,TRBV6-5,-,CASSYLRGGSYGYTF,TGTGCCAGCAGTTACCTGCGGGGGGGCAGCTATGGCTACACCTTC
TRBJ1-2,TRBV7-9,-,CASSHRLDYGYTF,TGTGCCAGCAGCCACCGACTTGACTACGGCTACACCTTC
TRBJ2-5,TRBV11-2,-,CASSLGGSVRQETQYF,TGTGCCAGCAGCTTGGGTGGGAGCGTCCGACAAGAGACCCAGTACTTC
TRBJ1-1,TRBV5-1,TRBD1,CASSTGTGRGVSNTEAFF,TGCGCCAGCAGCACCGGGACAGGGAGAGGGGTATCGAACACTGAAGCTTTCTTT
TRBJ1-3,TRBV7-9,-,CASSLVLSGNTIYF,TGTGCCAGCAGCTTAGTTCTCTCTGGAAACACCATATATTTT
TRBJ1-5,TRBV7-2,-,CASSPELVGGQPQHF,TGTGCCAGCAGCCCGGAGTTGGTGGGAGGGCAGCCCCAGCATTTT
TRBJ1-1,TRBV7-9,TRBD1,CASRRGQVNTEAFF,TGTGCCAGCAGACGCGGACAGGTGAACACTGAAGCTTTCTTT
TRBJ2-7,TRBV19,TRBD1,CASSMAGGPTYEQYF,TGTGCCAGTAGTATGGCAGGGGGCCCTACCTACGAGCAGTACTTC
TRBJ2-7,TRBV4-3,-,CASSQSHTYSYEQYF,TGCGCCAGCAGCCAGTCGCATACCTATTCCTACGAGCAGTACTTC
TRBJ2-7,TRBV7-2,-,CASSPSGYEQYF,TGTGCCAGCAGCCCTTCCGGTTACGAGCAGTACTTC
TRBJ1-1,TRBV7-9,-,CASRPPPVSGLNTEAFF,TGTGCCAGCCGACCCCCACCTGTGAGCGGGTTGAACACTGAAGCTTTCTTT
TRBJ2-1,TRBV5-6,TRBD2,CASSSWTSGGYNEQFF,TGTGCCAGCAGCTCCTGGACTAGCGGGGGTTACAATGAGCAGTTCTTC
TRBJ1-4,TRBV5-1,TRBD1,CASRLGQGSTNEKLFF,TGCGCCAGCCGACTGGGACAGGGATCAACTAATGAAAAACTGTTTTTT
TRBJ1-1,TRBV5-4,TRBD1,CASSAGTGARTEAFF,TGTGCCAGCAGCGCCGGGACAGGGGCAAGGACTGAAGCTTTCTTT
TRBJ2-2,TRBV18,-,CASSPTRTGELFF,TGTGCCAGCTCACCCACGAGGACCGGGGAGCTGTTTTTT
TRBJ2-7,TRBV4-3,TRBD1,CASSRLTGGQSEQYF,TGCGCCAGCAGCCGGTTGACAGGGGGCCAGAGCGAGCAGTACTTC
TRBJ2-7,TRBV4-3,-,CASSQEREYEQYF,TGCGCCAGCAGCCAAGAAAGAGAGTACGAGCAGTACTTC
TRBJ2-1,TRBV7-9,-,CASSLVGGMVGNEQFF,TGTGCCAGCAGCTTAGTCGGCGGGATGGTGGGCAATGAGCAGTTCTTC
TRBJ2-3,TRBV9,-,CASSVGQTTDTQYF,TGTGCCAGCAGCGTAGGACAAACCACAGATACGCAGTATTTT